This T cell receptor beta chain was captured in a study of OX40 agonist ivuxolimab in advanced cancers. Turning to the study itself: Patients got intravenous ivuxolimab at 0.01 to 10 mg/kg every 2 weeks. Two cutaneous melanoma patients and one hepatocellular carcinoma patient, three in all, had partial responses. Study results and limitations: Partial responders dosed at 0.1-3.0 mg/kg displayed clonal expansion ranking among the lowest. More expanded clones were seen, on average, in CD8+ T cells than in CD4+.

Clones were sequenced by immunoSEQ multiplex PCR, and TCRdb holds only the in-frame ones, with some missing. The top ten hold around 6.8% of the sample, which has some 50,000 clones, 80% to 85% seen once. As regards this clone: Antigen specificity is unknown.

The length of the CDR3 is 13 residues. Germline V gene lookup returns CDR1 MNHNY and CDR2 SVGAGI (reference sequence). V was cut by 4 bases and J by 6 bases, with 11 bases left in between. The chain joins TRBV6-6 to TRBJ2-3; weak D call: TRBD2 (5 bases). Sequenced here: CD4+ or CD8+ T cells sorted from blood, sampled in a trial of the OX40 agonist ivuxolimab. The sequence was obtained from an adult with an advanced solid tumor such as melanoma, head and neck, liver or kidney cancer. CDR3 amino acids: CASSLGAGDTQYF. The CDR3 nucleotides are TGTGCCAGCAGTTTGGGCGCGGGTGATACGCAGTATTTT.